Listed below are T cell receptor beta chains from one sample, sequenced in a study of OX40 agonist ivuxolimab in advanced cancers. Using immunoSEQ multiplex PCR, the repertoire was profiled, and TCRdb retains in-frame clones only, with some absent. The table shows roughly 90,000 clones, with around 90% occurring only once. The sample in question was CD4+ or CD8+ T cells sorted from blood, obtained in a trial of the OX40 agonist ivuxolimab. These receptors were collected from an adult with an advanced solid tumor such as melanoma, head and neck, liver or kidney cancer. CDR3s include the opening cysteine and the closing phenylalanine or tryptophan. The order of the fields is D gene, J gene, V gene, clone size, CDR3 DNA, CDR3 protein. The D gene is left open where the match is weak. A clone size is listed for some rows: how often the clone was seen (once, few, many), or a class if it is expanded.

d_call: TRBD1; j_call: TRBJ2-7; v_call: TRBV5-7; clone_size: .; cdr3_nt: TGTGCCAGCAGCCCACCAGTCTGGGGACAGGCGTTTTCCCACTACGAGCAGTACTTC; cdr3_aa: CASSPPVWGQAFSHYEQYF
d_call: TRBD1; j_call: TRBJ2-7; v_call: TRBV4-2; clone_size: .; cdr3_nt: TGTGCCAGCAGCTTCGACAGGGGCCCGTCCTACGAGCAGTACTTC; cdr3_aa: CASSFDRGPSYEQYF
d_call: .; j_call: TRBJ1-2; v_call: TRBV30; clone_size: .; cdr3_nt: TGTGCCTGGACCCGACTCGGGGCCTCGGCTAGCTATGGCTACACCTTC; cdr3_aa: CAWTRLGASASYGYTF
d_call: .; j_call: TRBJ2-2; v_call: TRBV7-3; clone_size: .; cdr3_nt: TGTGCCAGCAGCCCACAGGGACAAACGAACACCGGGGAGCTGTTTTTT; cdr3_aa: CASSPQGQTNTGELFF
d_call: TRBD1; j_call: TRBJ1-5; v_call: TRBV2; clone_size: .; cdr3_nt: TGTGCCAGCAGGCGCCTCCGGGACAGTCTCAATCAGCCCCAGCATTTT; cdr3_aa: CASRRLRDSLNQPQHF
d_call: .; j_call: TRBJ1-1; v_call: TRBV4-2; clone_size: .; cdr3_nt: TGTGCCAGCAGCCTCGAGAGGAGATCGACTGAAGCTTTCTTT; cdr3_aa: CASSLERRSTEAFF
d_call: TRBD1; j_call: TRBJ1-6; v_call: TRBV5-1; clone_size: .; cdr3_nt: TGCGCCAGCAGCCCGACAGGGGGAGTGAATTCACCCCTCCACTTT; cdr3_aa: CASSPTGGVNSPLHF
d_call: TRBD2; j_call: TRBJ2-1; v_call: TRBV6-1; clone_size: few; cdr3_nt: TGTGCCAGCATCCCTCTCCGGGAGGGCCGCGATGAGCAGTTCTTC; cdr3_aa: CASIPLREGRDEQFF
d_call: TRBD1; j_call: TRBJ1-1; v_call: TRBV9; clone_size: .; cdr3_nt: TGTGCCGGCGGGGGGAGACAGGGCCCCAATGAAGCTTTCTTT; cdr3_aa: CAGGGRQGPNEAFF
d_call: .; j_call: TRBJ2-1; v_call: TRBV15; clone_size: .; cdr3_nt: TGTGCCACCAGCAGAGAGGTGAGCGGTGAGCAGTTCTTC; cdr3_aa: CATSREVSGEQFF
d_call: .; j_call: TRBJ1-4; v_call: TRBV6-5; clone_size: .; cdr3_nt: TGTGCCAGCAGTTACTCAAGGAGGAGTAGCTGGGAAAAACTGTTTTTT; cdr3_aa: CASSYSRRSSWEKLFF
d_call: .; j_call: TRBJ1-3; v_call: TRBV6-1; clone_size: .; cdr3_nt: TGTGCCAGCAGTGAAATGTCAGGTTCTGGAAACACCATATATTTT; cdr3_aa: CASSEMSGSGNTIYF
d_call: .; j_call: TRBJ2-2; v_call: TRBV5-1; clone_size: .; cdr3_nt: TGCGCCAGCAGCTTGTCGCAGGGTCCCACCGGGGAGCTGTTTTTT; cdr3_aa: CASSLSQGPTGELFF
d_call: .; j_call: TRBJ2-1; v_call: TRBV6-1; clone_size: .; cdr3_nt: TGTGCCACCACCCGGGACCCGGCTTACAATGAGCAGTTCTTC; cdr3_aa: CATTRDPAYNEQFF
d_call: .; j_call: TRBJ2-1; v_call: TRBV30; clone_size: .; cdr3_nt: TGTGCCTGGACGCGACTTGATAATGAGCAGTTCTTC; cdr3_aa: CAWTRLDNEQFF
d_call: .; j_call: TRBJ2-7; v_call: TRBV7-9; clone_size: .; cdr3_nt: TGTGCCAGCAGCTTAACCCAAGGGATCGAGCAGTACTTC; cdr3_aa: CASSLTQGIEQYF
d_call: TRBD2; j_call: TRBJ2-3; v_call: TRBV19; clone_size: .; cdr3_nt: TGTGCCAGTAGTGACGGGACTAGCGGGGAATTCACAGATACGCAGTATTTT; cdr3_aa: CASSDGTSGEFTDTQYF
d_call: .; j_call: TRBJ2-3; v_call: TRBV11-2; clone_size: few; cdr3_nt: TGTGCCAGCAGCCCCGCCAATACGCAGTATTTT; cdr3_aa: CASSPANTQYF
d_call: TRBD2; j_call: TRBJ2-3; v_call: TRBV6-4; clone_size: .; cdr3_nt: TGTGCCAGCAGTGACTCTAGCGGGGGGGCCGATACGCAGTATTTT; cdr3_aa: CASSDSSGGADTQYF
d_call: .; j_call: TRBJ1-1; v_call: TRBV5-1; clone_size: .; cdr3_nt: TGCGCCAGCAGCTTAACGGGGAACACTGAAGCTTTCTTT; cdr3_aa: CASSLTGNTEAFF
d_call: .; j_call: TRBJ1-5; v_call: TRBV28; clone_size: .; cdr3_nt: TGTGCCAGCAGTTTATTTTACAGGGACAATCAGCCCCAGCATTTT; cdr3_aa: CASSLFYRDNQPQHF
d_call: .; j_call: TRBJ1-1; v_call: TRBV5-1; clone_size: .; cdr3_nt: TGCGCCAGCAGCTTTTCCCTGACAGGGAACACTGAAGCTTTCTTT; cdr3_aa: CASSFSLTGNTEAFF
d_call: .; j_call: TRBJ1-3; v_call: TRBV19; clone_size: .; cdr3_nt: TGTGCCAGTAGTTCGACAGGCTCGAGCTCTGGAAACACCATATATTTT; cdr3_aa: CASSSTGSSSGNTIYF
d_call: TRBD1; j_call: TRBJ1-1; v_call: TRBV5-1; clone_size: .; cdr3_nt: TGCGCCAGCAGCGGCGGGACAGGGCTGGGCACTGAAGCTTTCTTT; cdr3_aa: CASSGGTGLGTEAFF